The clone carrying this TCR beta chain was detected only once. The data belong to a study of cytotoxic CD8 clonotypes in ibrutinib-treated CLL. Study context: Responses comprised approximately 25 partial and 2 complete; at median approximately 70 months, around 14 remained remitted and about twelve progressed.

Target depth was 1 in 200,000 to 1 in 1 million T cells, about 10x per clonotype. The table came from immunoSEQ multiplex PCR; TCRdb's copy has only in-frame clones and leaves some out. The sample carries about 310,000 clones, just under 80% recorded once. V dropped 0 bases and J dropped 9; count of bases not matched to a gene: 13. CDR1 and CDR2 from the germline V gene are LGHNA and YSLEER. The CDR3 consists of 16 residues. The sequencing used PBMCs, collected before ibrutinib treatment. The chain couples TRBV4-3 to TRBJ2-5; 7 nucleotides line up with TRBD1. This TCR was recovered from a human donor with chronic lymphocytic leukemia. CDR3 in DNA: TGCGCCAGCAGCCAAGATTCTAGGGGGCAGGGACGCGCCCAGTACTTC. Its translation is CASSQDSRGQGRAQYF.